The 25 T cell receptor beta chains in this list originate from one sample, sequenced in a study of Graves' ophthalmopathy and Graves' hyperthyroidism. CDR3 regions of TCR beta were amplified from RNA transcripts. The first-round RT-PCR employed HTBI primers together with the Qiagen OneStep RT-PCR kit. A multiplex PCR was then performed as the second round. TCRdb recomputed calls from the multiplex PCR reads with MiXCR, one row per CDR3 protein. This table holds 600,000 to 950,000 distinct CDR3 sequences, 35% to 50% found once. The sequencing sample was made of peripheral blood. The receptors stem from an adult man with Graves' ophthalmopathy.

This clonotype has a count of ten or more. This rearrangement joins TRBV29-1 to TRBJ2-7; possible D gene TRBD2, 6 bases. V lost 4 bases, J lost 5 bases, and 18 bases lay in between. The CDR3 runs to 14 residues. CDR1 SQVTM and CDR2 ANQGSEA come from the germline V gene. The CDR3 protein is CSVAPGGFLHEQYF. As DNA, the CDR3 is TGCAGCGTTGCCCCAGGAGGGTTTTTGCACGAGCAGTACTTC.

A few counts support this clonotype. The V and J genes are TRBV5-1 and TRBJ1-2; 9 bases align to TRBD1. The J segment lost 5 bases and the V segment lost 5 bases, leaving 7 bases of the junction unmatched. Germline loops: CDR1 SGHRS, CDR2 YFSETQ. This CDR3 is 14 amino acids long. The CDR3 spells CASRDGTGIYGYTF. The CDR3 nucleotides read TGCGCCAGCAGGGATGGGACAGGGATTTATGGCTACACCTTC.

Concerning this clonotype: This may be a read error, as it is one base from a much larger clone. This chain uses TRBV6-6 with TRBJ1-4, with 7 bases fitting TRBD1. V dropped 6 bases and J dropped 4; count of bases not matched to a gene: 5. Germline CDR1 and CDR2: MNHNY and SVGAGI (reference sequence). CDR3 size: 14 residues. The CDR3 region has the DNA TGTGCCAGCAGCTCGGGACAGATTAATGAAAAACTGTTTTTT. This gives the protein CASSSGQINEKLFF.

This clonotype has a handful of counts. The CDR3 spells CASSPNRASNTGELFF. Written as DNA, the CDR3 is TGTGCCAGCAGCCCCAACAGAGCCTCGAACACCGGGGAGCTGTTTTTT. The V call is TRBV7-2, the J call TRBJ2-2; D not certain. The CDR3 extends over 16 amino acids. The germline V gene has CDR1 SGHTA and CDR2 FQGNSA. V shed 5 bases and J shed 0 bases, with 13 bases lying between them.

The rearrangement links TRBV25-1 to TRBJ2-2; no firm D call. V gave up 8 bases and J gave up 4 bases, with 14 bases separating them. The length of the CDR3 is 14 residues. In germline, CDR1 is MGHDK, CDR2 SYGVNS. For the CDR3, the DNA is TGTGCCAGCGTTGGACCGTTGGGCACCGGGGAGCTGTTTTTT. This sequence encodes CASVGPLGTGELFF.

This clonotype showed up many times. The CDR3 DNA is TGTGCCAGTAGTATAGGGTTGCTGGAGCCCCAGCATTTT. Amino acids: CASSIGLLEPQHF. The chain links TRBV19 to TRBJ1-5; D is ambiguous. Trimming pared 1 base from V and 8 bases from J, leaving 9 bases between. Germline CDR1 reads LNHDA; CDR2 reads SQIVND (reference sequence). The CDR3 covers 13 residues.

The table lists this clonotype with many counts. V usage is TRBV12-3 or TRBV12-4 and J usage is TRBJ2-7; no clear D gene. V shed 6 bases and J shed 5 bases, with 11 bases lying between them. The CDR3 spans 12 residues. The CDR3 loop reads CASSRSSDEQYF. CDR3 nucleotide sequence: TGTGCCAGCAGCCGTAGTTCAGACGAGCAGTACTTC.

This clonotype appeared many times. The genes are TRBV19 and TRBJ1-2; D gene ambiguous. This CDR3 region has 13 residues. Germline-derived CDR1 and CDR2 are LNHDA and SQIVND (reference sequence). With 6 bases removed from V and 8 bases from J, the gap between germline ends came to 16 bases. The CDR3 region has the DNA TGTGCCAGTAGGCGGGTCGGAGTCGAGGGCTACACCTTC. This translates into CASRRVGVEGYTF.

This clonotype appeared many times. This chain uses TRBV2 with TRBJ2-5, with 10 bases lining up with TRBD2. CDR3 length: 15 amino acids. Unmatched junction bases numbered 3, after V lost 2 bases and J lost 3 bases. Germline V gene sequence: CDR1 SNHLY, CDR2 FYNNEI. The CDR3 bases are TGTGCCAGCAGTGAAAGCGGGAGGGCTGAAGAGACCCAGTACTTC. Translating it yields CASSESGRAEETQYF.

Only a few counts were recorded for this clonotype. V gene TRBV6-1 combines with J gene TRBJ1-3; D ambiguous. Germline CDR1 is MNHNS and CDR2 is SASEGT. This CDR3 comprises 15 residues. Trimming stripped 5 bases from V and 4 bases from J, with 15 bases between. CDR3 protein: CASSYSNSQGNTIYF. The DNA for the CDR3 is TGTGCCAGCAGTTACTCGAACAGCCAGGGAAACACCATATATTTT.

The chain employs TRBV6-2 or TRBV6-3 and TRBJ2-7, with D unresolved. V was cut by 6 bases and J by 3 bases, with 12 bases left in between. The CDR3 loop spans 13 amino acids. CDR1 is MNHEY, CDR2 SVGEGT, per germline. This chain's CDR3 is CASSFQARYEQYF. CDR3 in DNA: TGTGCCAGCAGCTTTCAAGCTCGCTACGAGCAGTACTTC.

This clonotype was found a few times. The genes are TRBV20-1 and TRBJ1-1; D is undetermined. The V and J ends lost 0 bases and 1 base respectively, with 9 bases between them. This CDR3 has 14 residues. The V gene's germline CDR1 is DFQATT and CDR2 SNEGSKA (reference sequence). The CDR3 sequence: CSAREREWNTEAFF. CDR3 bases: TGCAGTGCTAGAGAGAGGGAGTGGAACACTGAAGCTTTCTTT.

The chain recombines TRBV7-9 with TRBJ1-4; D is perhaps TRBD1 (6 bases). V lost 5 bases to trimming and J lost 4 bases, with 14 bases between them. The CDR3 length is 15 residues. CDR1 and CDR2 from the germline V gene are SEHNR and FQNEAQ (reference sequence). The CDR3 DNA sequence: TGTGCCAGCAGCCAACAGGGTTGGAGTAATGAAAAACTGTTTTTT. Protein: CASSQQGWSNEKLFF. Supplemented by reference TRBV7-9 and TRBJ1-4, the full variable domain reads DTGVSQNPRHKITKRGQNVTFRCDPISEHNRLYWYRQTLGQGPEFLTYFQNEAQLEKSRLLSDRFSAERPKGSFSTLEIQRTEQGDSAMYLCASSQQGWSNEKLFFGSGTQLSVL.

V usage is TRBV25-1 and J usage is TRBJ1-4; D may be TRBD1 (6 bases). The V gene's germline CDR1 is MGHDK and CDR2 SYGVNS. The CDR3 length is 14 residues. The V end lost 5 bases, the J end lost 3 bases, and 10 bases lay between the germline ends. The DNA for the CDR3 is TGTGCCAGCAGTACAGGGCCGGCTAATGAAAAACTGTTTTTT. Translated, it gives CASSTGPANEKLFF.

This clonotype was counted between two and nine times. The rearrangement links TRBV7-8 to TRBJ1-2; D uncertain. Germline values: CDR1 SGHVS, CDR2 FQNEAQ. The CDR3 contains 13 residues. V lost 7 bases and J 7 bases, leaving 16 bases between the germline ends. The CDR3 spells CASTDRGYVGYTF. As DNA, the CDR3 is TGTGCCAGCACGGACCGAGGCTATGTTGGCTACACCTTC. Based on the CDR3 plus reference TRBV7-8 and TRBJ1-2, the full variable domain is GAGVSQSPRYKVAKRGQDVALRCDPISGHVSLFWYQQALGQGPEFLTYFQNEAQLDKSGLPSDRFFAERPEGSVSTLKIQRTQQEDSAVYLCASTDRGYVGYTFGSGTRLTVV.

This clonotype was picked up a small number of times. The chain links TRBV12-3 or TRBV12-4 to TRBJ2-7; D not certain. Trimming removed 7 bases at V and 2 bases at J, with 15 bases between. CDR3 length: 14 amino acids. CDR3 loop: CASTEPPSPYEQYF. In DNA, the CDR3 is TGTGCCAGCACCGAACCACCCTCGCCCTACGAGCAGTACTTC.

On this clonotype itself: A much larger clone lies a single base off, so this may be a read error. The chain links TRBV20-1 to TRBJ2-7; maybe TRBD2 (6 bases). The germline gives CDR1 DFQATT, CDR2 SNEGSKA (reference sequence). Trimming shortened V by 1 base and J by 6 bases, and 19 bases separated the two germline ends. This CDR3 has 15 residues. The CDR3 protein is CSARGAGRATCEQYF. The CDR3 coding sequence is TGCAGTGCTAGAGGGGCGGGACGGGCCACCTGCGAGCAGTACTTC.

V usage is TRBV7-2 and J usage is TRBJ2-5, with D perhaps matching TRBD1 (5 bases). V was cut by 5 bases and J by 4 bases, with 17 bases left in between. The CDR3 is 15 amino acids. Germline CDR1 reads SGHTA; CDR2 reads FQGNSA. The CDR3 spells CASSGARDRGETQYF. In DNA form, the CDR3 reads TGTGCCAGCAGCGGGGCCAGGGATCGAGGAGAGACCCAGTACTTC.

V gene TRBV7-9 combines with J gene TRBJ2-7, with D possibly being TRBD1 or TRBD2 (5 bases each). The CDR3 is 14 residues long. Trimming stripped 2 bases from V and 5 bases from J, with 13 bases between. Germline CDR1 SEHNR, CDR2 FQNEAQ (reference sequence). The CDR3 DNA follows: TGTGCCAGCAGCTTATTTTCAGGGACGGACGAGCAGTACTTC. Protein product: CASSLFSGTDEQYF.

This clonotype appeared many times. The genes are TRBV9 and TRBJ1-1; a possible D gene is TRBD1 (6 bases). V lost 4 bases and J lost 3, with 10 bases in between. Germline V gene data show CDR1 as SGDLS and CDR2 as YYNGEE. The CDR3 has 13 residues. The CDR3 sequence is CASSPGAYTEAFF. DNA of the CDR3: TGTGCCAGCAGCCCAGGGGCCTACACTGAAGCTTTCTTT.

This chain uses TRBV7-6 with TRBJ1-1, with D possibly matching TRBD1 (6 bases). The length of the CDR3 is 16 residues. V lost 5 bases to trimming and J lost 5 bases, with 21 bases between them. Germline loops: CDR1 SGHVS, CDR2 FNYEAQ. CDR3 in DNA: TGTGCCAGCAGCCAAGCTGCTCGGGGGGCAAGGACTGAAGCTTTCTTT. Translated: CASSQAARGARTEAFF.

The genes are TRBV10-2 and TRBJ1-6; TRBD1 aligns across 7 bases. CDR1 is WSHSY, CDR2 SAAADI, per germline. The CDR3 has 16 amino acids. V gave up 6 bases and J gave up 13 bases; unmatched junction bases: 18. For the CDR3, the DNA is TGCGCCAGCAGCAGATCAGGGCAGGGAGGGGGCCAGCCCCTCCACTTT. Residues: CASSRSGQGGGQPLHF.

In this sample, this clonotype turned up a few times. The chain employs TRBV7-9 and TRBJ2-7; TRBD2 is a possible D gene (5 bases). Trimming stripped 5 bases from V and 4 bases from J, with 18 bases between. Germline V lookup: CDR1 SEHNR, CDR2 FQNEAQ (reference sequence). The CDR3 totals 15 residues. This CDR3 reads CASSLTVGETYEQYF. In DNA form, the CDR3 reads TGTGCCAGCAGCCTGACGGTGGGAGAGACATACGAGCAGTACTTC.

The chain is built from TRBV11-2 and TRBJ2-6; either TRBD1 or TRBD2 may supply D (5 bases each). Germline assignment: CDR1 SGHAT and CDR2 FQNNGV. V shed 0 bases and J shed 4 bases, with 10 bases lying between them. The CDR3 spans 16 residues. Here the CDR3 reads CASSLDLGTGANVLTF. The CDR3 bases are TGTGCCAGCAGCTTAGATCTTGGGACCGGGGCCAACGTCCTGACTTTC.

This clonotype was seen ten or more times. The genes are TRBV7-9 and TRBJ1-5, with a tentative D call TRBD1 (6 bases). Per the germline V gene, CDR1 is SEHNR and CDR2 is FQNEAQ (reference sequence). The length of the CDR3 is 14 residues. The V gene lost 5 bases and the J gene lost 6 bases, with 14 bases spanning the gap. CDR3 sequence reads: CASSLTGSGQPQHF. CDR3 bases: TGTGCCAGCAGCCTTACAGGGTCAGGTCAGCCCCAGCATTTT.